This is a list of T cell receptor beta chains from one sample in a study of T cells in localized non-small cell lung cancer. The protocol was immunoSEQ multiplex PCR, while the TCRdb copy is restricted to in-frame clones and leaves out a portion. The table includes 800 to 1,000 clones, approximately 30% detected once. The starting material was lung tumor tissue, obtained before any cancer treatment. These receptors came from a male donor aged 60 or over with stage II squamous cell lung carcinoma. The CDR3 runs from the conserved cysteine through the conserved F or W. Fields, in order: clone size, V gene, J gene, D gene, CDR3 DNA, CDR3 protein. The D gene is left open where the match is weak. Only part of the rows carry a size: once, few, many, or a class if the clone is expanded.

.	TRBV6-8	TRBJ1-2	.	TGTGCCAGCACTCATATGGGGTTAACGGATGGCTACACCTTC	CASTHMGLTDGYTF
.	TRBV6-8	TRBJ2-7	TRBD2	TGTGCCAGCAGACACTCATCCATAGCGGGCCGCCCCCACGAGCAGTACTTC	CASRHSSIAGRPHEQYF
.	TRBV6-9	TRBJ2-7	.	TGTGCCATCAGCCGTACGGGGGAGCAGTACTTC	CAISRTGEQYF
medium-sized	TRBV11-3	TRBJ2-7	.	TGTGCCAGCAGCTTATTCGGGACGGACCGGCGCGAGCAGTACTTC	CASSLFGTDRREQYF
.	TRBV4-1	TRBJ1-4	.	TGCGCCAGCAGCCAATATCCTGGGAAAAAACTGTTTTTT	CASSQYPGKKLFF
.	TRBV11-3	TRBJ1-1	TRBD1	TGTGCCAGCAGCTTCAGACAGGGGCACACTGAAGCTTTCTTT	CASSFRQGHTEAFF
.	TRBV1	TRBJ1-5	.	TGCGCCAGCAGCCAAGAGTATAGCAATCAGCCCCAGCATTTT	CASSQEYSNQPQHF
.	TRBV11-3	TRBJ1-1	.	TGTGCCAGCAGCCGCAGTAGGGGGAATTGGGGCCCGAACACTGAAGCTTTCTTT	CASSRSRGNWGPNTEAFF
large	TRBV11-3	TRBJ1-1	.	TGTGCCAGCAGCGCCGACAGTGGGAACACTGAAGCTTTCTTT	CASSADSGNTEAFF
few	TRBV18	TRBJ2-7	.	TGTGCCAGCTCACCAAAACAGGGTCCCCACGAGCAGTACTTC	CASSPKQGPHEQYF
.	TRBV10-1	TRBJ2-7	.	TGCGCCAGCAGTGAGTATCCAGGCTCCGAGCAGTACTTC	CASSEYPGSEQYF
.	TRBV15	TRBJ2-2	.	TGTGCCACCAGCTGGGGGGCGGTTAGCACCGGGGAGCTGTTTTTT	CATSWGAVSTGELFF
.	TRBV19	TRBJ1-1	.	TGTGCCAGTACTCCGTGGGAGAGGGCCCCCATGAACACTGAAGCTTTCTTT	CASTPWERAPMNTEAFF
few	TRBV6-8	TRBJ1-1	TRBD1	TGTGCCAGCAGTTACGATTCGGTTACAGGGGGCGGCACTGAAGCTTTCTTT	CASSYDSVTGGGTEAFF
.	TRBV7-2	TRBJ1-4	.	TGTGCCAGCAGCCTAAGGGGGAATGAAAAACTGTTTTTT	CASSLRGNEKLFF
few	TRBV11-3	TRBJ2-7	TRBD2	TGTGCTAGCAGCTTGGGGACTAGCTCGTACGAGCAGTACTTC	CASSLGTSSYEQYF
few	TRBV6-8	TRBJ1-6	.	TGTGCCAGCAGTTACTCGAAGGGTTGGCTCAATAATTCACCCCTCCACTTT	CASSYSKGWLNNSPLHF
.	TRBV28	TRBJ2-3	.	TGTGCCATCAAAGGGAGGGGGAGCTTCGCAGATACGCAGTATTTT	CAIKGRGSFADTQYF
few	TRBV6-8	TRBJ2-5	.	TGTGCCAGCAGTTACTCTAGGGGCGGGGAGACCCAGTACTTC	CASSYSRGGETQYF
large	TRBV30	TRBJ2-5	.	TGTGCCTGGATCCCCGGGGCCTGGAAACAAGAGACCCAGTACTTC	CAWIPGAWKQETQYF
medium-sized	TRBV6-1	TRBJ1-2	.	TGTGCCAGCAGTGAAGTGCACCGGGACGGAGACTATGGCTACACCTTC	CASSEVHRDGDYGYTF
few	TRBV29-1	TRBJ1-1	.	TGCAGCGTTGGAAGGGCCCAGGAGGTCACTGAAGCTTTCTTT	CSVGRAQEVTEAFF
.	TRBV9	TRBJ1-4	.	TGTGCCAGCAGCGTAGGGGACCACATTAATGAAAAACTGTTTTTT	CASSVGDHINEKLFF
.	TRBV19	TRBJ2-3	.	TGTGCCAGTAGTATAGCCCAGCTTGGACCCACAGATACGCAGTATTTT	CASSIAQLGPTDTQYF
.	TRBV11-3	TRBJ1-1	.	TGTGCCAGCAGCTTAGGGAGAGGGGGCACTGAAGCTTTCTTT	CASSLGRGGTEAFF
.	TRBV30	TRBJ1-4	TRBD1	TGTGCCTGGAGACCGACAGGGGGAGGGGAAAAACTGTTTTTT	CAWRPTGGGEKLFF
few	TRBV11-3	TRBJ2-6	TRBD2	TGTGCCAGCAGCGTCAGCGGGATCCAGTCTGGGGCCAACGTCCTGACTTTC	CASSVSGIQSGANVLTF
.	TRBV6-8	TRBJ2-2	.	TGTGCCAGCGGAACTTGGATGGCAGGGAAGGGGGCCGGGGAGCTGTTTTTT	CASGTWMAGKGAGELFF
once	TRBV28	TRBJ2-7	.	TGTGCCAGCAGTTTCTTGGGGAAGGAACCTCTCGAGCAGTACTTC	CASSFLGKEPLEQYF
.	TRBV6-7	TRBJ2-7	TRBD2	TGTGCCAGCAGACTCGGGACTAGCGGGAGCTACGAGCAGTACTTC	CASRLGTSGSYEQYF
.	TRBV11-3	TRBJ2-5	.	TGTGCCAGCAGCTTAGAAGGGGGGGAAAGGGAGACCCAGTACTTC	CASSLEGGERETQYF
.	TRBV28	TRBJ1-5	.	TGTGCCAGCAGTTTAACGAGTCAGCCCCAGCATTTT	CASSLTSQPQHF
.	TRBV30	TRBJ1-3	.	TGTGCCTGGAGTCCCTGGCTGGGAACTGGAAACACCATATATTTT	CAWSPWLGTGNTIYF
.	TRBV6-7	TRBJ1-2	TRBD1	TGTGCCAGCAGTCACCGGGGGACAGTGGGCTATGGCTACACCTTC	CASSHRGTVGYGYTF
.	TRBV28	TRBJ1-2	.	TGTGCCAGCAGTTTACGGCAGGGGAATGGCTACACCTTC	CASSLRQGNGYTF
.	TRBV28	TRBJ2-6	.	TGTGCCAGCAGTCGGACACTCTCTGGGGCCAACGTCCTGACTTTC	CASSRTLSGANVLTF
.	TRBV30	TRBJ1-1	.	TGTGCCTGGAGCGGGACTCAAATAGAAGCTTTCTTT	CAWSGTQIEAFF
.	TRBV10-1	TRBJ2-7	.	TGCGCCAGCAGTGAGTCGCCGGGCGGCGAGCAGTACTTC	CASSESPGGEQYF
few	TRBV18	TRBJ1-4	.	TGTGCCAGCTCACCCCTGGACAATAATGAAAAACTGTTTTTT	CASSPLDNNEKLFF
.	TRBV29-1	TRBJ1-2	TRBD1	TGCAGCGTTGGACACGTTAGTAGGCAGGGGGTTAACTATGGCTACACCTTC	CSVGHVSRQGVNYGYTF
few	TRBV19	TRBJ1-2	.	TGTGCCAGTAGTATACGGGGCCGGGGCAACTATGGCTACACCTTC	CASSIRGRGNYGYTF
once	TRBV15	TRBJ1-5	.	TGTGCCACCAGCAGAGGACAGTTTAATCAGCCCCAGCATTTT	CATSRGQFNQPQHF
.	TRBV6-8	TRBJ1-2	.	TGTGCCAGCAGTCCCGGGGGGACGGATGGCTACACCTTC	CASSPGGTDGYTF
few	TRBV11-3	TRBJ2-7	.	TGTGCCAGCAGCCAAGGACAGCAGACCTACGAGCAGTACTTC	CASSQGQQTYEQYF
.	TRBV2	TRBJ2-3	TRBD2	TGTGCCAGCATGCGAGCGGGGAGGGCAGATACGCAGTATTTT	CASMRAGRADTQYF
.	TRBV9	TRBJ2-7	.	TGTGCCAGCAGCTGGACCCCCCAGAGTTACGAGCAGTACTTC	CASSWTPQSYEQYF